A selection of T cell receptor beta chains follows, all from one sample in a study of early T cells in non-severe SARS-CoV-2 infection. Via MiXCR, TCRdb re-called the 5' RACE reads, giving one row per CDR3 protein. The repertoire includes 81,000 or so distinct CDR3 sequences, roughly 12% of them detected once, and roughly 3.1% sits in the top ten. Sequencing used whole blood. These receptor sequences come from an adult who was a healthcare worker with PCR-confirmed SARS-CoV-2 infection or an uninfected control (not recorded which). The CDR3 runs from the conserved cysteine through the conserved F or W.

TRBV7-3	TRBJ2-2	CASSSTGGYTGELFF
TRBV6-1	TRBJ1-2	CASSEGDSNYGYTF
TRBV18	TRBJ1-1	CASSPQGTEAFF
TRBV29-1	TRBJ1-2	CSVDLFNYGYTF
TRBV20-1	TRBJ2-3	CSASKTSGSSDTQYF
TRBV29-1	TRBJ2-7	CSAQGQGSEQYF
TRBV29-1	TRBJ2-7	CSVEGGTSGSYEQYF
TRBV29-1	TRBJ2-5	CSVGKETQYF
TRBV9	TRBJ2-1	CASSVSWGGYNEQFF
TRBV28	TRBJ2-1	CASSPSGPWDEQFF
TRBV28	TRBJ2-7	CASSPPGADLYEQYF
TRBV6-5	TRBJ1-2	CASSYLTGPNYGYTF
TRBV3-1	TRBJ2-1	CASSQDLGEVANEQFF
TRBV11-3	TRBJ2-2	CASSLRTVNTGELFF
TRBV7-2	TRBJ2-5	CASSLTGLPPQTQYF
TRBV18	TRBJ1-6	CASSPEGGNSPLHF
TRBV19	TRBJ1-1	CASSITRGPTGAFF
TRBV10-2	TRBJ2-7	CASRENRVWDEQYF
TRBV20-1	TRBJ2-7	CSARGRAGEQYF
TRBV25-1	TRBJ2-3	CASSVISADTQYF
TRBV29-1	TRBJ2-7	CSATGQGANEQYF
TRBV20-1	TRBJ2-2	CSATSGRARELFF
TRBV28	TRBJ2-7	CASAGTPNYEQYF
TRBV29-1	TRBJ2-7	CSVEGTSGSGAQYF
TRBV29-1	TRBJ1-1	CSVVGDTEAFF
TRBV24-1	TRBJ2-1	CATAVYGENEQFF
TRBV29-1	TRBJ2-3	CSVDQREGTDTQYF
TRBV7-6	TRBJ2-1	CASSLGGGRALDEQFF
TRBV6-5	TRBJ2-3	CASLPPLRDTQYF
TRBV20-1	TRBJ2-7	CSAERYSYSYEQYF
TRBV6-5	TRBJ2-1	CASRAGLAGASNEQFF
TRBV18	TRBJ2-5	CASSPPEETQYF
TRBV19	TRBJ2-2	CASSMDGVGTGELFF
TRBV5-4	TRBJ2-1	CASSLGTFYNEQFF
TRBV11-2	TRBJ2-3	CASSLSRADTQYF
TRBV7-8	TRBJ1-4	CASSLRTGAKKLFF
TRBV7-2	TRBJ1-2	CASSLGGRPQGYTF
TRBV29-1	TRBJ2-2	CSVYTSTGELFF
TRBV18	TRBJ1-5	CASSPGQVGQPQHF
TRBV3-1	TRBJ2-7	CASSLASLYHEQYF
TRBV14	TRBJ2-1	CASSQDWGRISYNEQFF
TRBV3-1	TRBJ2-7	CASSPRGQGASYEQYF
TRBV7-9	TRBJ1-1	CASSLAEVNTEAFF
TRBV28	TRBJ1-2	CASSSYRGPRFF
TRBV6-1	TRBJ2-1	CASSAVGTTLSEQFF
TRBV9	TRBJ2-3	CASSMTSGYGGDTQYF
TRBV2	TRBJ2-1	CTSRWGNEQFF
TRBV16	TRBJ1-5	CASSPTGGPGHQPQHF
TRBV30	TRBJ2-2	CAWCPDSYTGELFF
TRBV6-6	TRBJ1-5	CASSYITDQPQHF
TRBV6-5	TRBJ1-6	CASIATYSSYNSPLHF
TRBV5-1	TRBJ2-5	CASSPGVADKETQYF
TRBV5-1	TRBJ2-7	CASSAPGAGVPYEQYF
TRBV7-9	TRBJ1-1	CASSLAAGNTEAFF
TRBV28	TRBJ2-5	CASSAGVKETQYF
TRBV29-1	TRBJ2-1	CSVDVTRRYNEQFF